The 22 T cell receptor beta chains given below trace back to one sample, sequenced in a study of CXCR3-negative and CXCR3-positive naive CD8 T cells (dated by TCRdb to the late 2010s). These reads were obtained on a NextSeq 550. The Human TCR Profiling Kit (MiLaboratory) was used to make UMI-labeled 5' RACE TRB cDNA libraries. Through TCRdb reprocessing, the reads give one entry per CDR3 protein sequence; DNA is omitted. This sample's records show 50,000 to 55,000 distinct CDR3 sequences. The ten largest clones take up more than 1.3% of the sample. Sequencing was done on a sample of naive CXCR3- CD8+ T cells from blood. What the cell subset or site label conveys for this sample: CD45RO-CCR7+CD27+CD95- naive CD8+ T cells lacking CXCR3 (TNR3-). Source of these receptors: a human donor in good health. Some clones in this sample may be carry-over from other donors' samples.

The chain employs TRBV12-3 or TRBV12-4 and TRBJ2-1; checking the TCRdb D call of TRBD2 is not possible without DNA. The CDR3 extends over 15 amino acids. CDR3 sequence reads: CASSPGTSPYNEQFF.

The chain uses TRBV20-1 and TRBJ2-3. This CDR3 region has 14 residues. CDR1 is DFQATT and CDR2 is SNEGSKA in the germline V gene (reference sequence). The CDR3 protein is CSARDVAGTDTQYF.

The chain joins TRBV23-1 to TRBJ2-2; the D call of TRBD1 rests on TCRdb alone, since no DNA is present to check it. TRBV23-1 is placed among ORFs of uncertain function. The CDR3 totals 22 residues. This CDR3 reads CASSQSLPGGAPRVENTGELFF.

The chain joins TRBV7-9 to TRBJ2-7; TCRdb indicates TRBD2, and absent DNA this call remains unverified. The CDR3 is 13 residues long. Germline values: CDR1 SEHNR, CDR2 FQNEAQ (reference sequence). CDR3 loop: CASSLGRTGEQYF.

The rearrangement links TRBV6-6 to TRBJ2-1; lacking DNA, the TRBD2 call made by TCRdb goes unchecked. CDR3 length: 13 residues. Germline values: CDR1 MNHNY, CDR2 SVGAGI (reference sequence). CDR3 loop: CASASGGHNEQFF.

This chain uses TRBV28 with TRBJ2-3. The V gene's germline CDR1 is MDHEN and CDR2 SYDVKM. The CDR3 has 13 residues. The CDR3 sequence is CATRNRGTDTQYF.

The rearrangement links TRBV11-2 to TRBJ2-3; TCRdb returns TRBD1, unconfirmable since there is no DNA. CDR1 is SGHAT and CDR2 is FQNNGV in the germline V gene. The CDR3 covers 13 residues. The CDR3 spells CASSLGPPDTQYF.

The V gene is TRBV11-3, the J gene TRBJ2-2; the TCRdb D gene call, TRBD1, has no DNA to confirm it. The CDR3 runs to 13 residues. The germline V gene has CDR1 SGHNT and CDR2 YENEEA. The CDR3 protein is CASSLRGSGELFF.

This chain joins TRBV14 and TRBJ2-3; TCRdb names TRBD1, which stays unverified in the absence of DNA. The germline V gene encodes CDR1 SGHDN and CDR2 FVKESK. The CDR3 extends over 15 amino acids. CDR3 region: CASSQEGTVTDTQYF.

This chain joins TRBV28 and TRBJ2-1; the D gene TCRdb calls, TRBD1, cannot be checked with no DNA. Germline assignment: CDR1 MDHEN and CDR2 SYDVKM. This CDR3 contains 17 residues. The CDR3 protein is CASSPRPTGEWYNEQFF.

The chain uses TRBV7-9 and TRBJ1-2; the D call of TRBD1 rests on TCRdb alone, since no DNA is present to check it. The CDR3 contains 14 residues. Per the germline V gene, CDR1 is SEHNR and CDR2 is FQNEAQ (reference sequence). The CDR3 sequence is CASTPAGGVYGYTF.

The chain couples TRBV15 to TRBJ2-7; TCRdb's assignment of TRBD1 cannot be checked, as there is no DNA. CDR3 length equals 16 residues. Germline V CDR1 and CDR2: LNHNV, YYDKDF (reference sequence). This chain's CDR3 is CATSQPPGSGSYEQYF.

The J gene is TRBJ2-1, the V gene TRBV6-2 or TRBV6-3; there is no DNA to check the TCRdb D call of TRBD1. There are 14 residues in the CDR3. Germline loops: CDR1 MNHEY, CDR2 SVGEGT. CDR3 amino acids: CASRRAGDYNEQFF.

J is TRBJ2-1 and V is TRBV10-3; no DNA is available, so the TRBD2 call from TCRdb remains unchecked. The CDR3 sequence is 16 residues long. Germline loops: CDR1 ENHRY, CDR2 SYGVKD. CDR3 in amino acids: CAISGSLGLAGGPWFF.

This clonotype is deemed medium-sized (0.01 to 0.1%) by its frequency. The chain has TRBV25-1 and TRBJ2-7; the TRBD1 assignment by TCRdb is unverifiable without DNA. There are 14 residues in the CDR3. The germline gives CDR1 MGHDK, CDR2 SYGVNS. CDR3 sequence: CASSDRGDYYEQYF.

V is TRBV19 and J is TRBJ2-7; lacking DNA, the TRBD1 call made by TCRdb goes unchecked. This CDR3 has 15 amino acids. Germline V gene data show CDR1 as LNHDA and CDR2 as SQIVND (reference sequence). The CDR3 is CASSPEAGSGYEQYF.

The CDR3 spells CASSSVQDWNNEQFF. The chain has TRBV7-9 and TRBJ2-1; TCRdb proposes TRBD1, but this gene call is untestable without DNA. The CDR3 loop spans 15 amino acids. From germline, CDR1 is SEHNR and CDR2 FQNEAQ (reference sequence).

The chain carries TRBV7-8 and TRBJ2-1; as DNA is missing, the TRBD1 call by TCRdb cannot be tested. Germline values: CDR1 SGHVS, CDR2 FQNEAQ. The CDR3 is 12 residues long. This chain's CDR3 is CASSFTGAEQFF.

The CDR3 is CASSLRGDNTGELFF. The J gene is TRBJ2-2, the V gene TRBV27; the D call of TRBD1 rests on TCRdb alone, since no DNA is present to check it. Germline V gene data show CDR1 as MNHEY and CDR2 as SMNVEV (reference sequence). The CDR3 totals 15 residues.

CDR3 protein: CASSPRTPYEQYF. The chain employs TRBV28 and TRBJ2-7; the TCRdb D gene call, TRBD1, has no DNA to confirm it. The CDR3 contains 13 residues. The germline CDR1 and CDR2 sequences are MDHEN and SYDVKM. Full variable domain (remainder filled in from reference TRBV28 and TRBJ2-7): DVKVTQSSRYLVKRTGEKVFLECVQDMDHENMFWYRQDPGLGLRLIYFSYDVKMKEKGDIPEGYSVSREKKERFSLILESASTNQTSMYLCASSPRTPYEQYFGPGTRLTVT.

This chain links TRBV19 with TRBJ1-5; TCRdb lists TRBD1, though no DNA is available to test this call. Germline V lookup: CDR1 LNHDA, CDR2 SQIVND (reference sequence). The CDR3 is 16 amino acids. The CDR3 loop reads CASSISGTGGNQPQHF.

The chain employs TRBV10-3 and TRBJ2-7; TCRdb reports TRBD1, a call that lacks DNA to check it against. The CDR3 spans 13 residues. Germline V gene lookup returns CDR1 ENHRY and CDR2 SYGVKD. The CDR3 sequence is CAISPDRADEQYF.